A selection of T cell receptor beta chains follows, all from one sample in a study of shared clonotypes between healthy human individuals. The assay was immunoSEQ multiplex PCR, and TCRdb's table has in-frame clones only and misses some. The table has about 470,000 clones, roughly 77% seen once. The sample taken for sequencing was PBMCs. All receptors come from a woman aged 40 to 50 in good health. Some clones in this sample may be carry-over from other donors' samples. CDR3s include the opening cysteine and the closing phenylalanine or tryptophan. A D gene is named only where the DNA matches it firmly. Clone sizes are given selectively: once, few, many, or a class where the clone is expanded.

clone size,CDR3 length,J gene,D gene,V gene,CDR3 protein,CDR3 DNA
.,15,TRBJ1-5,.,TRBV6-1,CASSEHFAGEFSQHF,TGTGCCAGCAGTGAACATTTTGCAGGCGAGTTTTCCCAGCATTTT
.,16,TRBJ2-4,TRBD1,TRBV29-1,CSVGKRTGRAKNIQYF,TGCAGCGTAGGAAAACGGACAGGGCGAGCCAAAAACATTCAGTACTTC
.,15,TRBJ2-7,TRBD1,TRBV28,CASTPWEDRGDEQYF,TGTGCCAGCACCCCCTGGGAGGACAGGGGGGACGAGCAGTACTTC
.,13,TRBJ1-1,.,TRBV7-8,CASSFALDTEAFF,TGTGCCAGCAGCTTCGCCCTGGACACTGAAGCTTTCTTT
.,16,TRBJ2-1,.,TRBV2,CASSDREAIDYNEQFF,TGTGCCAGCAGTGATCGTGAGGCCATAGACTACAATGAGCAGTTCTTC
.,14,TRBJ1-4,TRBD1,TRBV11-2,CASSLDQGARKLFF,TGTGCCAGCAGCTTAGACCAGGGGGCTAGAAAACTGTTTTTT
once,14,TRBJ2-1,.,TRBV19,CASSIMSRNNEQFF,TGTGCCAGTAGTATAATGTCCAGAAACAATGAGCAGTTCTTC
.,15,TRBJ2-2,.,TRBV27,CASRIGRQMAGELFF,TGTGCCAGCAGGATCGGACGCCAAATGGCCGGGGAGCTGTTTTTT
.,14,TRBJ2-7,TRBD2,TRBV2,CASSWGGRAYEQYF,TGTGCCAGCAGTTGGGGCGGGAGGGCCTACGAGCAGTACTTC
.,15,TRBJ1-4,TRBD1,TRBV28,CASSGGTATNEKLFF,TGTGCCAGCAGTGGCGGGACAGCAACTAATGAAAAACTGTTTTTT
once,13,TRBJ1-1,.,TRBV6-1,CASSYGTPREAFF,TGTGCCAGCAGTTATGGGACGCCTCGTGAAGCTTTCTTT
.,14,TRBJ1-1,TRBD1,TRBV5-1,CASSVRQGNTEAFF,TGCGCCAGCAGCGTCCGACAGGGGAACACTGAAGCTTTCTTT
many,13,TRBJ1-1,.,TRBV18,CASSQDGDTEAFF,TGTGCCAGCTCACAAGACGGGGACACTGAAGCTTTCTTT
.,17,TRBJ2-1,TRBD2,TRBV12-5,CASGFSIAGGVSNEQFF,TGTGCTAGTGGTTTTTCGATAGCGGGAGGGGTGTCCAATGAGCAGTTCTTC
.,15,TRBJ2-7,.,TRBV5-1,CASSLSAEVRYEQYF,TGCGCCAGCAGCTTGTCAGCCGAGGTCCGATACGAGCAGTACTTC